This TCR beta chain was sequenced during a study of T-cell memory formation after mild COVID-19 (dated by TCRdb to the early 2020s). Study-level background: TCR sequence clusters from the two donors were found to be largely donor specific. Longitudinal TCRalpha and TCRbeta repertoire sequencing tracked T-cell clones expanding and contracting after mild COVID-19 in a couple of donors. The cohort was made up of two young adult volunteers, one female and one male, who were previously healthy.

Study-wide conclusions, independent of this receptor: SARS-CoV-2 specificity was not confirmed for the second-wave clones peaking on day 37. Clones contracting from day 15 to 85 had balanced CD4/CD8 phenotypes, while a second wave expanding from day 15 to 37 was biased towards CD4+. Contracting CD4+ clones were found mainly in CM and EM memory subsets, while CD8+ clones were enriched in EMRA. The study covered only a couple of mild cases, and larger cohorts including severe cases with pre-infection samples were considered necessary. Some responding clones were detected in pre-infection memory, which suggested that pre-existing cross-reactive memory T cells had joined the SARS-CoV-2 response.

Ficoll-Paque density gradient centrifugation was used to isolate PBMCs. The sequencing machine was an Illumina NovaSeq 6000. cDNA libraries for TCRalpha and TCRbeta were prepared by 5'RACE using constant-segment primers, with sample barcodes and unique molecular identifiers added. Trizol reagent was used to extract RNA from every sample. Library amplification was performed in two PCR steps, and a second sample barcode and Illumina TruSeq adapters were introduced in the second step. Sequencing of the libraries was done on an Illumina NovaSeq, producing 2 x 150 bp paired-end reads. As for how the authors treated the data: With migec v1.2.7, reads were demultiplexed and then collapsed into UMI-guided consensus sequences. Using mixcr v2.1.11, UMI consensuses were aligned to TRA and TRB V and J templates and then assembled into clonotypes. Expanded or contracted clonotypes were those called significant by both edgeR and NoisET, with noise models trained on biological replicates. For edgeR calls, the cutoffs were a false discovery rate-adjusted p below 0.01 and a log2 fold-change threshold of 1. As an exploratory analysis of dynamics, PCA with hierarchical clustering was applied to max-normalized trajectories of the 1000 most abundant clonotypes. The CD4 or CD8 phenotype of responding clones was assigned using the separately sequenced CD4+ and CD8+ repertoires. The public reads were reanalyzed by TCRdb: fastp trimming at Q25, MiXCR alignment, in-frame beta chains only. Entries that share a CDR3 protein sequence are merged under the most common genes and DNA. TCRdb, not the authors, supplied the V and J calls. The sample data list about 180,000 distinct CDR3 sequences, and roughly 20% of these were observed just once. 3% to 4.5% of the sample is held by the ten biggest clonotypes.

Of note for this clonotype: The clone's antigen remains unknown. No per-base quality is available; no much larger clone lies one base away.

This TCR derives from a young man who had mild COVID-19 (a few samples of this study predate the infection). The sample titles of this study are shuffled in the database, so cell type and time point are left out; the donor was told from shared clones. The sample consisted of PBMCs or a T cell subset sorted from them (not recorded which).

The DNA sequence is given as TGCGCCAGCAGCTTGGCAAGCGTCGGGGAGACCCAGTACTTC. This sequence encodes CASSLASVGETQYF. The sequence joins TRBV5-1 to TRBJ2-5, with an unclear D gene assignment. From its cysteine to its phenylalanine, the CDR3 spans 14 amino acids. CDR3 DNA only is kept here, 42 bases in frame from base 1. Sequences SGHRS (CDR1) and YFSETQ (CDR2) are obtained from the germline V gene. V loses 0 bases of germline sequence and J loses 5 bases, and the interval between the two ends is 11 bases. The CDR3 plus the reference TRBV5-1 and TRBJ2-5 genes for the other parts give the full variable domain: KAGVTQTPRYLIKTRGQQVTLSCSPISGHRSVSWYQQTPGQGLQFLFEYFSETQRNKGNFPGRFSGRQFSNSRSEMNVSTLELGDSALYLCASSLASVGETQYFGPGTRLLVL.